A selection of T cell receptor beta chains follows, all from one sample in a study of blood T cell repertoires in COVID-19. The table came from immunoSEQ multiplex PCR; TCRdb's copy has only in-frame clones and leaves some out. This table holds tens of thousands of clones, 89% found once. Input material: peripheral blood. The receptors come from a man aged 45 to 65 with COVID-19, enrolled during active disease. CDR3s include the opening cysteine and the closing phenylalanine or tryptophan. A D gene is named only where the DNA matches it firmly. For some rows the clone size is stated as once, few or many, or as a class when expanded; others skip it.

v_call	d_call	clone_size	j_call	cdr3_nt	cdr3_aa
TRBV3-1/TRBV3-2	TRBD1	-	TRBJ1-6	TGTGCCAGCAGCCTCGGGACAGGGGGGATCGATAATTCACCCCTCCACTTT	CASSLGTGGIDNSPLHF
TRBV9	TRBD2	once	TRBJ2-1	TGTGCCAGCAGCGCCCGACTAGCGGGGTCCTACAATGAGCAGTTCTTC	CASSARLAGSYNEQFF
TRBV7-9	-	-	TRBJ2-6	TGTGCCAGCAGCTTATTCGCCAGGGATGTCTCTGGGGCCAACGTCCTGACTTTC	CASSLFARDVSGANVLTF
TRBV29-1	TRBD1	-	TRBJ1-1	TGCAGCGTAGCCGGGACAGGGTTTGGCACTGAAGCTTTCTTT	CSVAGTGFGTEAFF
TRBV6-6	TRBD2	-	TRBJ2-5	TGTGCCAGCAGTTACTCCCTAGCGGGACAAGAGACCCAGTACTTC	CASSYSLAGQETQYF
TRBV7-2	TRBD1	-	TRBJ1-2	TGTGCCAGCAGCACGACAGGGGCTTCTAATGGCTACACCTTC	CASSTTGASNGYTF
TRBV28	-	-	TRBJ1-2	TGTGCCAGCAGTTTTAGCTGGGGGCCCTATGGCTACACCTTC	CASSFSWGPYGYTF
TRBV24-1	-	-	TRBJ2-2	TGTGCCACCAGTGATAATCTCACCGGGGAGCTGTTTTTT	CATSDNLTGELFF
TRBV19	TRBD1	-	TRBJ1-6	TGTGCCAGTAGCCACAGGGGGCACTCCTATAATTCACCCCTCCACTTT	CASSHRGHSYNSPLHF
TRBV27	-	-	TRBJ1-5	TGTGCCAGCAGTTTGAGCAGGTTCGGTTGGCCCCAGCATTTT	CASSLSRFGWPQHF
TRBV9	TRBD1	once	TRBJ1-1	TGTGCCAGCAGCTGGGGTAGTGACAGGGAGACTGAAGCTTTCTTT	CASSWGSDRETEAFF
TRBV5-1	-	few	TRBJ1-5	TGCGCCAGCAGCCGTGAGGGCGGCCGAGATCAGCCCCAGCATTTT	CASSREGGRDQPQHF
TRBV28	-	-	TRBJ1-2	TGTGCCAGCGAGGCCAGTAACTATGGCTACACCTTC	CASEASNYGYTF
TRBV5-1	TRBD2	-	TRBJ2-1	TGCGCCAGCACCGCGCTAGCGGGGGGTACGCAACAGCAGTTCTTC	CASTALAGGTQQQFF
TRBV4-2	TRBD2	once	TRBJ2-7	TGTGCCAGCAGCCAAGAGAGGCGACTAGCGGGGGGTTACGAGCAGTACTTC	CASSQERRLAGGYEQYF
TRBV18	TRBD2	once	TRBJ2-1	TGTGCCAGCTCATTTCCGGGGGGTGAGCAGTTCTTC	CASSFPGGEQFF
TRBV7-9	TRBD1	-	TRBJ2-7	TGTGCCAGCACCTTATCCACAGGACAGGGGTCCCACGAGCAGTACTTC	CASTLSTGQGSHEQYF
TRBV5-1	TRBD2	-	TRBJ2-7	TGCGCCAGCAGCTTTGAAGCGGGGGGTTACGAGCAGTACTTC	CASSFEAGGYEQYF
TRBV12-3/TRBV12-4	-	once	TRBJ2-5	TGTGCCAGCAGTTTGTTGTCTAGGGAGACCCAGTACTTC	CASSLLSRETQYF
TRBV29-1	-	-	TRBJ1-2	TGCAGCGCCGGCCGGAGGGAGGGCTACACCTTC	CSAGRREGYTF
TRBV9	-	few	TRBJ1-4	TGTGCCAGCAGGTTCAGAGGTCCCGCCGGTGAAAAACTGTTTTTT	CASRFRGPAGEKLFF
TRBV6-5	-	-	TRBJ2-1	TGTGCCAGCAGGGGGACTGCATACAATGAGCAGTTCTTC	CASRGTAYNEQFF
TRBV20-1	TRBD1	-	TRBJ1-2	TGCAGTGCTAGTCCTCCGGGACAGGGAAGAAGTGGCTACACCTTC	CSASPPGQGRSGYTF
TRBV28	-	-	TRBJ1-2	TGTGCCAGCAGTCCCGGCGGGAAAACTAATGGCTACACCTTC	CASSPGGKTNGYTF
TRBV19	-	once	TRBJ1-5	TGTGCCAGTAGAATGGGAGCTTATAGCAATCAGCCCCAGCATTTT	CASRMGAYSNQPQHF
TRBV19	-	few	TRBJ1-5	TGTGCCAGTAGTATTTGGGGACACAACAATCAGCCCCAGCATTTT	CASSIWGHNNQPQHF
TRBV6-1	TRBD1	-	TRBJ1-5	TGTGCCAGCAGTGACCCAGGGGGTCAGCCCCAGCATTTT	CASSDPGGQPQHF
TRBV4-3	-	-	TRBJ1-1	TGCGCCAGCAGCCAAGGAGGCGGCGGCTTCTGGAACACTGAAGCTTTCTTT	CASSQGGGGFWNTEAFF
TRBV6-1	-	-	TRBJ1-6	TGTGCCAGCAGTGAAGCCTCAGGGCTAACGTATTCACCCCTCCACTTT	CASSEASGLTYSPLHF
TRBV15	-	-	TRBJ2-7	TGTGCCACCAGCAGAGTAGGGTCAGGGTCCCACGAGCAGTACTTC	CATSRVGSGSHEQYF
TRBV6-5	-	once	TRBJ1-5	TGTGCCAGCAGACACAGGGTAAGCAATCAGCCCCAGCATTTT	CASRHRVSNQPQHF
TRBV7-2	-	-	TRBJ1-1	TGTGCCAGCAGCTTATGGGCCCGGGCGGGTACTGAAGCTTTCTTT	CASSLWARAGTEAFF
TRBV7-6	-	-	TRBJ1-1	TGTGCCAGCAGCTTAGCGCTGGGAGTTGACACTGAAGCTTTCTTT	CASSLALGVDTEAFF
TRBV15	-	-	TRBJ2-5	TGTGCCACCAGCAGGGTGGGGGCGCAAGAGACCCAGTACTTC	CATSRVGAQETQYF
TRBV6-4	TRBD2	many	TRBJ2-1	TGTGCCAGCAGTGAGACTAGCGGGGGGGCGGATGAGCAGTTCTTC	CASSETSGGADEQFF
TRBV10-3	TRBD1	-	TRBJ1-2	TGTGCCATCAGTGGGGACAGCGGCTATGGCTACACCTTC	CAISGDSGYGYTF
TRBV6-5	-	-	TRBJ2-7	TGTGCCAGCACCGAGGGTCGGGGGAGCTCCTACGAGCAGTACTTC	CASTEGRGSSYEQYF
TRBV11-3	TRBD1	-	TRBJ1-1	TGTGCCAGCAGCGCGGGACAGGGTTTTGAAGCTTTCTTT	CASSAGQGFEAFF
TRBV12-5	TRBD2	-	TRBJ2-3	TGTGCTAGTGGTGTAACCGGACTAGCGAGGGATACGCAGTATTTT	CASGVTGLARDTQYF
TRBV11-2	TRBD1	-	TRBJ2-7	TGTGCCAGCAGCTCAATTGGGACAGACTACGAGCAGTACTTC	CASSSIGTDYEQYF
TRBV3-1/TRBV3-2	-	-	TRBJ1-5	TGTGCCAGCAGCCAAGAATTGGGGACAATGGCACCGAATCAGCCCCAGCATTTT	CASSQELGTMAPNQPQHF
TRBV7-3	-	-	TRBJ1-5	TGTGCCAGCAGCTTAACGGGGGGGAGCAATCAGCCCCAGCATTTT	CASSLTGGSNQPQHF
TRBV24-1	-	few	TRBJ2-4	TGTGCCACCAGTCTGACGGGGGAGCGTCTTCAGTACTTC	CATSLTGERLQYF
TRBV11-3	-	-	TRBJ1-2	TGTGCCAGCAGCTTGGGCTACTATGGCTACACCTTC	CASSLGYYGYTF
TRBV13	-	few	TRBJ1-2	TGTGCCAGCTTGAGGGGCTACACCTTC	CASLRGYTF
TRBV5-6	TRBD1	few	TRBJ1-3	TGTGCCAGCAGTCCTGTGGGACAGGGGGCATCTGGAAACACCATATATTTT	CASSPVGQGASGNTIYF
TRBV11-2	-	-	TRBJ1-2	TGTGCCAGCAGCATCGCCGCGGGGGGTAGAACTAACTATGGCTACACCTTC	CASSIAAGGRTNYGYTF
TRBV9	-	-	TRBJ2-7	TGTGCCAGCAGCCCCCGAGGGGGGGGTGGCGAGCAGTACTTC	CASSPRGGGGEQYF
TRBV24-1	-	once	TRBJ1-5	TGTGCCACCAGTGATTCGGATCAGCCCCAGCATTTT	CATSDSDQPQHF
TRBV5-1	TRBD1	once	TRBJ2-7	TGCGCCAGCAGCTTGGGGACAGGGGGGATCTTGGAGCAGTACTTC	CASSLGTGGILEQYF
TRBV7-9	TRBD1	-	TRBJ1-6	TGTGCCAGCAGGCCAAACAGGGGTAATTCACCCCTCCACTTT	CASRPNRGNSPLHF
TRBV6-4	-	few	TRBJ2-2	TGTGCCAGCAGTGGTAGCGACACCGGGGAGCTGTTTTTT	CASSGSDTGELFF
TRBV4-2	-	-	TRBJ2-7	TGTGCCAGCAGCCAAGATAGTCCCTCCGAGCAGTACTTC	CASSQDSPSEQYF
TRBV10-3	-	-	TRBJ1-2	TGTGCCATCAGTGACTGGGGCCGGGACTATGGCTACACCTTC	CAISDWGRDYGYTF
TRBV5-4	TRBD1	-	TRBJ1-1	TGTGCCAGCAGCTTGGGGACAGGGGAATATACTGAAGCTTTCTTT	CASSLGTGEYTEAFF